A selection of T cell receptor beta chains follows, all from one sample in a study of blood T cell repertoires in COVID-19. Only in-frame clones appear in the TCRdb table, and some are missing; sequencing was by immunoSEQ multiplex PCR. The profile covers some 75,000 clones, with around 88% appearing a single time and around 6% taken by the ten largest. The sample comprised peripheral blood. The origin of the receptors is an elderly man with COVID-19, enrolled during active disease. Both conserved end residues are part of each CDR3.

>TRBV5-1|TRBJ1-1
CASSPEGTGLITEAFF
>TRBV9|TRBJ1-6
CASSFGGSGSPLHF
>TRBV6-4|TRBJ2-1
CASSPYGLAAYNEQFF
>TRBV11-2|TRBJ1-1
CASSFGPGEMNTEAFF
>TRBV3-1/TRBV3-2|TRBJ1-6
CASSQDPGINSPLHF
>TRBV18|TRBJ2-7
CASSPGGQLSYEQYF
>TRBV5-5|TRBJ1-5
CASSFTPTGNSNQPQHF
>TRBV6-6|TRBJ2-2
CASSTGFRNTGELFF
>TRBV19|TRBJ2-3
CASSLTVVASVITDTQYF
>TRBV9|TRBJ2-2
CASSVVQSSGELFF